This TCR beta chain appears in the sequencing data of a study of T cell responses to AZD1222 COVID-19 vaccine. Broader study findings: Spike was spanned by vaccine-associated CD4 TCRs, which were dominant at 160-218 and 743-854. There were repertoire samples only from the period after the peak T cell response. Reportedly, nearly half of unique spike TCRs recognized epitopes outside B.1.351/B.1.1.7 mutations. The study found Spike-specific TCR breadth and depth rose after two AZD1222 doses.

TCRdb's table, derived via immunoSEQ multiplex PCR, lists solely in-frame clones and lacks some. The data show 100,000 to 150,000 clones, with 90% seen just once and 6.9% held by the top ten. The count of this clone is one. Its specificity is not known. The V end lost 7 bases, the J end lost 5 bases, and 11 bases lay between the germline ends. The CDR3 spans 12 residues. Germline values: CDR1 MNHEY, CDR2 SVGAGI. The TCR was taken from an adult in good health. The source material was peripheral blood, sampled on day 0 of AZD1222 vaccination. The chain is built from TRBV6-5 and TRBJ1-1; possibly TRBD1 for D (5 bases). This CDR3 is CASNRGWTEAFF. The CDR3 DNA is TGTGCCAGCAATAGGGGTTGGACTGAAGCTTTCTTT.